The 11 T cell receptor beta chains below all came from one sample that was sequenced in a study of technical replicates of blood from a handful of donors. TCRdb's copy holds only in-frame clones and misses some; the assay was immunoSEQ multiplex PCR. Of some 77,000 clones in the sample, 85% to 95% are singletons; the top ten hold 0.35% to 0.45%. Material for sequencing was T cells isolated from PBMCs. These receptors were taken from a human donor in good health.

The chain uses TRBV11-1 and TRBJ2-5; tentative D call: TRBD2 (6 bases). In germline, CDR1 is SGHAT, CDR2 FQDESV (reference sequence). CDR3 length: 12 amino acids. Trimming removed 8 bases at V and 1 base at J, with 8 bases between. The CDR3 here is CASGDFQETQYF. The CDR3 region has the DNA TGTGCCAGCGGGGACTTCCAAGAGACCCAGTACTTC. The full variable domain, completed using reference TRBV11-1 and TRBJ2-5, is EAEVAQSPRYKITEKSQAVAFWCDPISGHATLYWYRQILGQGPELLVQFQDESVVDDSQLPKDRFSAERLKGVDSTLKIQPAELGDSAMYLCASGDFQETQYFGPGTRLLVL.

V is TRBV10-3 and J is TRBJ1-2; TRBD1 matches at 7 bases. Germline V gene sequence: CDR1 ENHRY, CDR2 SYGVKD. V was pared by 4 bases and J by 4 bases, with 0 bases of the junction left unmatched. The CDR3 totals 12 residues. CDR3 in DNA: TGTGCCATCAGTGGGGACAGCTATGGCTACACCTTC. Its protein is CAISGDSYGYTF.

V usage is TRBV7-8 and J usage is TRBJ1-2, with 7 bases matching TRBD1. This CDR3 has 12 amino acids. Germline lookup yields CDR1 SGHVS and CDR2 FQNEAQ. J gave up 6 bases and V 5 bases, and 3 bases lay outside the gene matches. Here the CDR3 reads CASSTGTDGYTF. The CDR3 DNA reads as TGTGCCAGCAGCACGGGGACAGATGGCTACACCTTC.

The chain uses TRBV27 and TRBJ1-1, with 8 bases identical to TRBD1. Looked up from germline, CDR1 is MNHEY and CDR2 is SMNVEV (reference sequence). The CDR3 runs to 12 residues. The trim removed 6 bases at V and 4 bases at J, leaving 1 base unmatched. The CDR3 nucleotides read TGTGCCAGCAGGCAGGGGGCCACTGAAGCTTTCTTT. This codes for CASRQGATEAFF.

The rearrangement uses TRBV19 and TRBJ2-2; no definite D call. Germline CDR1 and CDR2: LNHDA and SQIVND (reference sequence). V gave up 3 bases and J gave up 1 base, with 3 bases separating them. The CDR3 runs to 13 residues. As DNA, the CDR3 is TGTGCCAGTAGTATCGGGAACACCGGGGAGCTGTTTTTT. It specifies CASSIGNTGELFF.

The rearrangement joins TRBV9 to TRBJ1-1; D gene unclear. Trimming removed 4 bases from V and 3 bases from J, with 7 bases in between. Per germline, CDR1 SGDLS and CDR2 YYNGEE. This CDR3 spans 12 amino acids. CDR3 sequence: CASSSRDTEAFF. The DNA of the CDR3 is TGTGCCAGCAGCTCCCGGGACACTGAAGCTTTCTTT.

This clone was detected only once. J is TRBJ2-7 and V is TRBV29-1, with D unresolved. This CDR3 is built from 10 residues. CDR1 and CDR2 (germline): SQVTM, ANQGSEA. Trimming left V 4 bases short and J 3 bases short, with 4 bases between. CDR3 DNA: TGCAGCGTTGTGAGCTACGAGCAGTACTTC. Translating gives CSVVSYEQYF.

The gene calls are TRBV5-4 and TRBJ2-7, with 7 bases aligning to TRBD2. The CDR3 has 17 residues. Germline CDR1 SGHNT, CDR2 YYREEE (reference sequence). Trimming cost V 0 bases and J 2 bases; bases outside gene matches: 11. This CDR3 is CASSLVPVREVPYEQYF. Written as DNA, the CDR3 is TGTGCCAGCAGCTTGGTTCCCGTACGGGAGGTGCCCTACGAGCAGTACTTC.

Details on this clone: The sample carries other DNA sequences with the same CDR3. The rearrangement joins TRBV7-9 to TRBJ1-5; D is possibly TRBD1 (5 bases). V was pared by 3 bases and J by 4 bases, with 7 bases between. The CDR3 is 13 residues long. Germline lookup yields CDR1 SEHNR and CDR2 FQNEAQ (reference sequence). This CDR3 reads CASSLGQNQPQHF. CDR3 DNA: TGTGCCAGCAGCTTGGGGCAGAATCAGCCCCAGCATTTT.

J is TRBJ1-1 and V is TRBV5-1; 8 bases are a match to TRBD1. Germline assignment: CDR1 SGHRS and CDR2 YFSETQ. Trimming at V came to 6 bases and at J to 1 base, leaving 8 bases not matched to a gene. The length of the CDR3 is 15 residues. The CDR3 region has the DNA TGCGCCAGCACCCAGGGGGCTGGGGCGAACACTGAAGCTTTCTTT. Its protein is CASTQGAGANTEAFF. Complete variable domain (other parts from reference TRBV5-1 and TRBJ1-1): KAGVTQTPRYLIKTRGQQVTLSCSPISGHRSVSWYQQTPGQGLQFLFEYFSETQRNKGNFPGRFSGRQFSNSRSEMNVSTLELGDSALYLCASTQGAGANTEAFFGQGTRLTVV.

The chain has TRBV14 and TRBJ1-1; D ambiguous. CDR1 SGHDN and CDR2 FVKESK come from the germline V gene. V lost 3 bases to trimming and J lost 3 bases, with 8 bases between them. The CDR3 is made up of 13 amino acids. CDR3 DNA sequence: TGTGCCAGCAGCCATGGCGGGGACACTGAAGCTTTCTTT. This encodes CASSHGGDTEAFF.